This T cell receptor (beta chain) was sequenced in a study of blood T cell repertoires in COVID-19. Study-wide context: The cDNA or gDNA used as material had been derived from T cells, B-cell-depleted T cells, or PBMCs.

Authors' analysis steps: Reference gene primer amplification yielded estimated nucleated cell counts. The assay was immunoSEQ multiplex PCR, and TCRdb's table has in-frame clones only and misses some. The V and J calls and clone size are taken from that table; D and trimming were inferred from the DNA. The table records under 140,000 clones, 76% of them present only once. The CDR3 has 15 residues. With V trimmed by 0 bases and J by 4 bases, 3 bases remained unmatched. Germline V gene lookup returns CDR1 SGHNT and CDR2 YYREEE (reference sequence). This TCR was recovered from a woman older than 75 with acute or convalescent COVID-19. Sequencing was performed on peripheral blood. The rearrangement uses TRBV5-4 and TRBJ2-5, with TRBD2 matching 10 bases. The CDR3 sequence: CASSLGLAGGETQYF. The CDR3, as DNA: TGTGCCAGCAGCTTGGGATTAGCGGGAGGAGAGACCCAGTACTTC. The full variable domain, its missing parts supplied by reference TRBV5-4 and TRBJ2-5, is ETGVTQSPTHLIKTRGQQVTLRCSSQSGHNTVSWYQQALGQGPQFIFQYYREEENGRGNFPPRFSGLQFPNYSSELNVNALELDDSALYLCASSLGLAGGETQYFGPGTRLLVL.